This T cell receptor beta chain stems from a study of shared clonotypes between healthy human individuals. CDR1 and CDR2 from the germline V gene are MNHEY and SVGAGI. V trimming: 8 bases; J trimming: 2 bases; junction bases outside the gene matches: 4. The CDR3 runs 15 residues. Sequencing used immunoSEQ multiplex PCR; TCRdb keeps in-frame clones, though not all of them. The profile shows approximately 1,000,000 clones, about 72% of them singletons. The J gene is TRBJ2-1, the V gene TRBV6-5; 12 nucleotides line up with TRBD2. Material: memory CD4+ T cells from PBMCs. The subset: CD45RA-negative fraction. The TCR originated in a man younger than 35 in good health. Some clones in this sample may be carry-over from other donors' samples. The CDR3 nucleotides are TGTGCCAGCCGTCGGACTAGCGGGACCTACAATGAGCAGTTCTTC. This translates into CASRRTSGTYNEQFF.